This TCR beta chain was identified during a study of OX40 agonist ivuxolimab in advanced cancers. Study-level information: Prior checkpoint blockade (anti-PD-1, anti-PD-L1 or anti-CTLA-4) was permitted; about 40% had it. Points from the study as a whole: Dosing at 0.1 to 3.0 mg/kg was accompanied by clonal expansion of CD4+ and CD8+ blood T cells by week 6.

The method was immunoSEQ multiplex PCR; TCRdb's version includes in-frame clones alone and lacks a portion of them. The sample includes some 60,000 clones, over 80% of them seen just once. Germline V lookup: CDR1 GTSNPN, CDR2 SVGIG (reference sequence). Between the trimmed V and J ends, which lost 5 bases and 8 bases, there was a span of 9 bases. The CDR3 is 11 amino acids. Of note for this clone: Its antigen is undetermined.

This sequence originates from an adult with an advanced solid tumor such as melanoma, head and neck, liver or kidney cancer. The source was CD4+ or CD8+ T cells sorted from blood, collected in a trial of the OX40 agonist ivuxolimab. V is TRBV30 and J is TRBJ1-4; unclear D gene. The CDR3 protein is CAWRLQEKLFF. The CDR3 nucleotides read TGTGCCTGGCGACTTCAAGAAAAACTGTTTTTT.